The 2 T cell receptor beta chains in this list originate from one sample, sequenced in a study of T cells in Graves' hyperthyroidism and ophthalmopathy. The CDR3 regions of TCR beta were amplified from RNA transcripts. A set of HTBI primers served as the primers for a first-round RT-PCR of the TCR CDR3. TCRdb passed the multiplex PCR reads through MiXCR, listing each CDR3 protein once. The data show around 420,000 distinct CDR3 sequences, with 15% to 18% seen just once and roughly 7.7% held by the top ten. The sample was blood. The receptor set was obtained from a woman aged 18-29 years with Graves' hyperthyroidism.

This clonotype has ten or more counts. The chain employs TRBV28 and TRBJ2-3; TRBD1 aligns across 8 bases. This CDR3 region has 16 residues. CDR1 and CDR2 from the germline V gene are MDHEN and SYDVKM. Trimming took 7 bases from V and 2 from J; bases not matched to a gene: 11. The CDR3, as DNA: TGTGCCAGCATTCCAGGGGGCAGGCGTTACACAGATACGCAGTATTTT. Encoded protein: CASIPGGRRYTDTQYF.

This clonotype was seen at least ten times. This chain joins TRBV10-3 and TRBJ2-1; D gene ambiguous. Per the germline V gene, CDR1 is ENHRY and CDR2 is SYGVKD. The CDR3 is 14 amino acids. Trimming shortened V by 4 bases and J by 9 bases, and 16 bases separated the two germline ends. For the CDR3, the DNA is TGTGCCATCAGTGGGTATAGAGAGACGGGTGAGCAGTTCTTC. Amino acid sequence: CAISGYRETGEQFF.